The clone carrying this T cell receptor (beta chain) was seen once. What it binds is not known. Clones were read by immunoSEQ multiplex PCR, and TCRdb kept only the in-frame ones, dropping some. The data hold 950,000 to 1,300,000 clones, with 60% to 80% observed a single time. J gave up 6 bases and V 1 base, and 5 bases lay outside the gene matches. Germline V gene sequence: CDR1 SNHLY, CDR2 FYNNEI. The CDR3 extends over 15 amino acids. These data are taken from a study of shared clonotypes between healthy human individuals. Study results and caveats: Larger estimated richness was generally recorded for naive subsets relative to memory subsets.

The sequencing sample was made of memory CD4+ T cells sorted from blood. The subset was: CD45RA-negative fraction. The TCR was taken from a man aged 18-30 years in good health. The V gene is TRBV2, the J gene TRBJ2-2; 7 bases align to TRBD1. The DNA of the CDR3 is TGTGCCAGCAGTGAAGACAGGGGTGGCGCCGGGGAGCTGTTTTTT. This gives the protein CASSEDRGGAGELFF.